This is a list of T cell receptor beta chains from one sample in a study of T cell changes during pregnancy in multiple sclerosis. Method: immunoSEQ multiplex PCR; TCRdb's copy keeps in-frame clones and lacks some. The sample shows tens of thousands of clones, more than 85% of them seen only once. Sequences were derived from peripheral blood, sampled before pregnancy. The receptors originated from a female donor with multiple sclerosis, enrolled in a pregnancy study. Both conserved end residues are part of each CDR3. D genes are given only for firm matches. Size is omitted from some rows. Given values are once, few, many or a class for expanded clones.

V	J	size	D	DNA	CDR3
TRBV7-9	TRBJ1-1	.	.	TGTGCCAGCAGCCTAAGAGGGTGGCTCGACACTGAAGCTTTCTTT	CASSLRGWLDTEAFF
TRBV6-1	TRBJ2-7	.	.	TGTGCCAGCAGTGCGGGACATACGATCTCCTACGAGCAGTACTTC	CASSAGHTISYEQYF
TRBV7-2	TRBJ2-7	few	TRBD1	TGTGCCAGCAGCGTCGACAGGGGAGGTTACGAGCAGTACTTC	CASSVDRGGYEQYF
TRBV29-1	TRBJ1-6	.	TRBD1	TGCAGCGTCGAGACAGGGGATAATTCACCCCTCCACTTT	CSVETGDNSPLHF
TRBV7-9	TRBJ2-3	.	TRBD2	TGTGCCAGCAGCAGACGGGGGGGCCTCAGCACAGATACGCAGTATTTT	CASSRRGGLSTDTQYF
TRBV2	TRBJ1-5	.	.	TGTGCCAGCAGTGGGACTGCTGATAGCAATCAGCCCCAGCATTTT	CASSGTADSNQPQHF
TRBV5-1	TRBJ2-2	.	.	TGCGCCAGCAGCCCTAACACCGGGGAGCTGTTTTTT	CASSPNTGELFF
TRBV9	TRBJ2-1	.	.	TGTGCCAGCAGCAGCGTAGGTCTTTCCCATGAGCAGTTCTTC	CASSSVGLSHEQFF
TRBV2	TRBJ1-4	.	.	TGTGCCAGCAAATGGACAGAAAAACTGTTTTTT	CASKWTEKLFF
TRBV11-2	TRBJ1-2	.	.	TGTGCCAGCAACGACAGAGGCGGCTACACCTTC	CASNDRGGYTF
TRBV11-2	TRBJ2-3	.	TRBD1	TGTGCCAGCAGCCTAGGGACAGGAGGTGGAGATACGCAGTATTTT	CASSLGTGGGDTQYF
TRBV4-1	TRBJ2-7	.	.	TGCGCCAGCAGCCAAGATTGGGGCAAATACGAGCAGTACTTC	CASSQDWGKYEQYF
TRBV5-1	TRBJ1-2	.	TRBD1	TGCGCCAGCAGCTTAGGGGGCGCCGGCTATGGCTACACCTTC	CASSLGGAGYGYTF
TRBV5-1	TRBJ2-2	once	.	TGCGCCAGCAGCTTGGACAGGACGAACACCGGGGAGCTGTTTTTT	CASSLDRTNTGELFF
TRBV2	TRBJ2-7	.	.	TGTGCCAGCAGTGTGCTCTATGTTTCCTACGAGCAGTACTTC	CASSVLYVSYEQYF
TRBV11-2	TRBJ2-1	.	TRBD2	TGTGCCAGCAGCTCGGGACTAGCGGGAGCCGACTCCTACAATGAGCAGTTCTTC	CASSSGLAGADSYNEQFF
TRBV6-5	TRBJ2-1	.	TRBD1	TGTGCCAGCAGTCCTCAGACAGGGTACAATGAGCAGTTCTTC	CASSPQTGYNEQFF
TRBV29-1	TRBJ2-3	.	TRBD2	TGCAGCGTCAATCCGAGCGGGAGCGTGACAGATACGCAGTATTTT	CSVNPSGSVTDTQYF
TRBV28	TRBJ1-1	few	.	TGTGCCAGCAGTTTTATTCCCGACATTACGAACACTGAAGCTTTCTTT	CASSFIPDITNTEAFF
TRBV28	TRBJ2-7	.	TRBD2	TGTGCCAGCAGCCCACCTCAGGGACTAGCGGGGGGAACCTACGAGCAGTACTTC	CASSPPQGLAGGTYEQYF
TRBV7-9	TRBJ2-5	.	.	TGTGCCAGCAGCTGGGACTTCGGGATACAGACCCAGTACTTC	CASSWDFGIQTQYF
TRBV6-6	TRBJ2-3	few	.	TGTGCCAGCAGCCGGGGTGTTGAGGCAGATACGCAGTATTTT	CASSRGVEADTQYF
TRBV6-6	TRBJ2-7	.	.	TGTGCCAGCAATGACAGTCCTTTCTACGAGCAGTACTTC	CASNDSPFYEQYF
TRBV7-7	TRBJ2-5	.	.	TGTGCCAGCAGCTCCTACAGTTATCCGCAGACCCAGTACTTC	CASSSYSYPQTQYF